A selection of T cell receptor beta chains follows, all from one sample in a study of cytomegalovirus exposure and HLA in healthy donors. Sequencing was performed with immunoSEQ multiplex PCR; in TCRdb, only in-frame clones are kept and a portion is missing. The sample contains around 67,000 clones, 70% to 80% of which appear only once. Sequencing input: PBMCs. The receptors shown here come from a man aged 18 to 35 in good health and CMV-seropositive. CDR3s include the opening cysteine and the closing phenylalanine or tryptophan. Fields, in order: J gene, clone size, D gene, V gene, CDR3 DNA, CDR3 protein. D genes are given only for firm matches. Expanded clones are given a class, and other clones once, few, many or no size at all.

TRBJ1-3 few TRBD1 TRBV6-5 TGTGCCAGCAGTCGGGACAGGAGCTCTGGAAACACCATATATTTT CASSRDRSSGNTIYF
TRBJ2-5 . . TRBV30 TGTGCCTGGAGTACGGGAACTGGGATTGAGACCCAGTACTTC CAWSTGTGIETQYF
TRBJ2-3 . . TRBV21-1 TGTGCCAGCAGCAAAGGGGCTAGCGGGGAAGATACGCAGTATTTT CASSKGASGEDTQYF
TRBJ2-3 . TRBD1 TRBV4-1 TGCGCCAGCAGCCGAGTGACAGGGGCCGGAGATACGCAGTATTTT CASSRVTGAGDTQYF
TRBJ2-2 once . TRBV7-9 TGTGCCAGCAGCTTAGTAATGGGCCCCGGGGAGCTGTTTTTT CASSLVMGPGELFF
TRBJ2-7 . TRBD1 TRBV6-5 TGTGCCAGCAGTTACGGACAGGGCTCCGTCGAGCAGTACTTC CASSYGQGSVEQYF
TRBJ2-1 few . TRBV6-5 TGTGCCAGCAGTTACTCTAGGGGGGGAGGCGAGCAGTTCTTC CASSYSRGGGEQFF
TRBJ1-1 . . TRBV2 TGTGCCAGCACTCCCGGGGGGGGGAACACTGAAGCTTTCTTT CASTPGGGNTEAFF
TRBJ2-7 . . TRBV9 TGTGCCAGCAGCGTACAGGGGAGCTCCTACGAGCAGTACTTC CASSVQGSSYEQYF
TRBJ2-7 . . TRBV4-1 TGCGCCAGCAGCCCCGAGGATGCCGGGAGCATATGGGTCAACGAGCAGTACTTC CASSPEDAGSIWVNEQYF
TRBJ1-2 few TRBD1 TRBV6-1 TGTGCCAGCAGGGGGGACAGAGCTAATGGCTACACCTTC CASRGDRANGYTF
TRBJ1-1 . . TRBV7-9 TGTGCCAGCAGCTCCAGGGGATCGAACACTGAAGCTTTCTTT CASSSRGSNTEAFF
TRBJ2-5 . . TRBV12-5 TGTGCTAGTGGTTTGGTAACCCCCCGGAGGGGCCAAGAGACCCAGTACTTC CASGLVTPRRGQETQYF
TRBJ2-3 . TRBD1 TRBV28 TGTGCCAGCAGTCCCGAAGGGACAGCGGTAACAGATACGCAGTATTTT CASSPEGTAVTDTQYF
TRBJ1-1 . . TRBV6-6 TGTGCCAGCAGTTACGGCGGGACCACTGAAGCTTTCTTT CASSYGGTTEAFF
TRBJ2-3 many . TRBV6-4 TGTGCCAGCAGTGTCGACGGGGGACCCACAGATACGCAGTATTTT CASSVDGGPTDTQYF
TRBJ2-1 . TRBD2 TRBV7-8 TGTGCCAGCAGCTTAGCGCGGGGCGGGAGGGCCGGTGAGCAGTTCTTC CASSLARGGRAGEQFF
TRBJ2-7 few TRBD2 TRBV19 TGTGCCAGTAGTATATCGGGGGGGCCGATCTACGAGCAGTACTTC CASSISGGPIYEQYF
TRBJ1-1 once TRBD1 TRBV28 TGTGCCAGCAAGAATCAACAGGGGGCGGCGAACACTGAAGCTTTCTTT CASKNQQGAANTEAFF
TRBJ2-5 . . TRBV6-5 TGTGCCAGCAGTCTGACAGCTAACCAAGAGACCCAGTACTTC CASSLTANQETQYF
TRBJ2-3 . TRBD1 TRBV28 TGTGCCAGCAGTACACTAGGGACAGGGCCAGATACGCAGTATTTT CASSTLGTGPDTQYF
TRBJ1-5 . . TRBV30 TGTGCCTGGAGTGTTTTCAGTGGCAATCAGCCCCAGCATTTT CAWSVFSGNQPQHF
TRBJ2-4 . TRBD1 TRBV10-3 TGTGCCATCGGGGACAGCTTAATAGCCAAAAACATTCAGTACTTC CAIGDSLIAKNIQYF
TRBJ1-2 . . TRBV30 TGTGCCTGGAGCCGGGTTACGAACTATGGCTACACCTTC CAWSRVTNYGYTF
TRBJ2-1 . TRBD1 TRBV29-1 TGCTCGTTGCGTGGGACAGGGGTGCATGAGCAGTTCTTC CSLRGTGVHEQFF
TRBJ2-7 . TRBD2 TRBV6-5 TGTGCCAGCAGCCTGGTTACGGGAGGTTCCTACGAGCAGTACTTC CASSLVTGGSYEQYF
TRBJ2-3 . . TRBV30 TGTGCCGGGGATATAGGCGGGAGCACAGATACGCAGTATTTT CAGDIGGSTDTQYF
TRBJ1-6 . TRBD1 TRBV5-1 TGCGCCAGCAGCTTGACAGGGGTGGCAAATTCACCCCTCCACTTT CASSLTGVANSPLHF
TRBJ1-1 once . TRBV28 TGTGCCAGCAACACCGTCCAGGGGTGGGACACTGAAGCTTTCTTT CASNTVQGWDTEAFF
TRBJ2-1 . TRBD2 TRBV7-2 TGTGCCAGCAGCTTAGAGGCCAGCGGGAGTTACAATGAGCAGTTCTTC CASSLEASGSYNEQFF
TRBJ1-2 . TRBD1 TRBV15 TGTGCCACCAGCATGACAGGGCATCGTGGCTACACCTTC CATSMTGHRGYTF
TRBJ1-1 . . TRBV6-5 TGTGCCAGCAGTGGGGGACGGGGGAGGACTGAAGCTTTCTTT CASSGGRGRTEAFF
TRBJ1-1 . TRBD1 TRBV7-9 TGTGCCAGCAGACAGGGGGCGGGCACTGAAGCTTTCTTT CASRQGAGTEAFF
TRBJ1-6 . . TRBV9 TGTGCCAGCAGCGTAGCCACGGGTTCACCCCTCCACTTT CASSVATGSPLHF
TRBJ2-7 . . TRBV21-1 TGTGCCAGCAGGGGCGCCTTGGGGCCTCATCCCTACGAGCAGTACTTC CASRGALGPHPYEQYF
TRBJ1-4 . TRBD1 TRBV30 TGTGCCTGGAGTCCGGGACAGGGGGTTGAAAAACTGTTTTTT CAWSPGQGVEKLFF
TRBJ2-7 . . TRBV13 TGTGCCAGCAGCTTACACAGAACCACCTACGAGCAGTACTTC CASSLHRTTYEQYF
TRBJ2-7 . . TRBV10-3 TGTGCCATCAGCCGAGACGGGAACGAGCAGTACTTC CAISRDGNEQYF
TRBJ1-1 few TRBD1 TRBV4-2 TGTGCCAGCAGCCAAGGCGGGACAGGGCACGGGCGTCCTGAAGCTTTCTTT CASSQGGTGHGRPEAFF
TRBJ1-2 . . TRBV30 TGTGCCTGGAGTGTCAGGGACTCCAGAGGCTACACCTTC CAWSVRDSRGYTF
TRBJ1-5 . . TRBV25-1 TGTGCCAGCAGTGAGGCAGGCAATCAGCCCCAGCATTTT CASSEAGNQPQHF
TRBJ2-7 once . TRBV7-9 TGTGCCAGCAGCCCTGTACAGGGTAGGAACGAGCAGTACTTC CASSPVQGRNEQYF
TRBJ2-5 . . TRBV5-4 TGTGCCAGCAGCGTCCAGGGCCCCGAGACCCAGTACTTC CASSVQGPETQYF
TRBJ2-1 . . TRBV4-1 TGCGCCAGCAGCTCCCAGTTCGGGGTTTACAATGAGCAGTTCTTC CASSSQFGVYNEQFF
TRBJ1-1 . . TRBV13 TGTGCCAGCAGCTTCCGGACAGTCGGAAACACTGAAGCTTTCTTT CASSFRTVGNTEAFF
TRBJ2-7 . TRBD1 TRBV2 TGTGCCAGCAGTAGGACAGGGGGCCGTGAGCAGTACTTC CASSRTGGREQYF
TRBJ2-7 . . TRBV6-1 TGTGCCAGCAGTGAAGAGCAGGAGGCCGGCCGCGAGCAGTACTTC CASSEEQEAGREQYF
TRBJ1-1 . . TRBV28 TGTGCCAGCAGTCTCCTCGCCGGGAACACTGAAGCTTTCTTT CASSLLAGNTEAFF
TRBJ2-5 . TRBD2 TRBV6-5 TGTGCCAGCAGTTACTCCGGGGGGGTACAAGAGACCCAGTACTTC CASSYSGGVQETQYF
TRBJ2-7 . TRBD2 TRBV27 TGTGCCAGCAGTCTCACGGGACTAGGCCTCTACGAGCAGTACTTC CASSLTGLGLYEQYF
TRBJ2-2 . TRBD1 TRBV27 TGTGCCAGCAGTCAGAGACAGGGAAGTACCGGGGAGCTGTTTTTT CASSQRQGSTGELFF
TRBJ1-1 once . TRBV5-1 TGCGCCAGCAGCTTGGAGCAAGCTTTCTTT CASSLEQAFF
TRBJ1-2 . . TRBV6-1 TGTGCCAGCCAAAGCCTACAGGATCCCTATGGCTACACCTTC CASQSLQDPYGYTF
TRBJ1-1 once . TRBV9 TGTGCCAGCAGCGAGTCCCCGGGGGCTGAAGCTTTCTTT CASSESPGAEAFF
TRBJ2-7 . TRBD1 TRBV29-1 TGCAGCGTTGAAATGACAGGGGGGCGCCACGAGCAGTACTTC CSVEMTGGRHEQYF
TRBJ1-1 . . TRBV18 TGTGCCAGCTCACCCAAACAGGGCTATGGCACTGAAGCTTTCTTT CASSPKQGYGTEAFF
TRBJ2-1 . . TRBV6-5 TGTGCCAGCAGTTCCGGCGCGGACAGCGCGTACAATGAGCAGTTCTTC CASSSGADSAYNEQFF
TRBJ2-1 . TRBD2 TRBV10-1 TGCGCCAGCAGCCCAGCGGGAGGGCCAAGTGAGCAGTTCTTC CASSPAGGPSEQFF
TRBJ2-7 . TRBD1 TRBV28 TGTGCCAGCACCAGACAGGGGAGAGGTAAAAACGAGCAGTACTTC CASTRQGRGKNEQYF
TRBJ1-1 . . TRBV28 TGTGCCAGCAGTTTCTCCAAGGCCGGGGGCACTGAAGCTTTCTTT CASSFSKAGGTEAFF